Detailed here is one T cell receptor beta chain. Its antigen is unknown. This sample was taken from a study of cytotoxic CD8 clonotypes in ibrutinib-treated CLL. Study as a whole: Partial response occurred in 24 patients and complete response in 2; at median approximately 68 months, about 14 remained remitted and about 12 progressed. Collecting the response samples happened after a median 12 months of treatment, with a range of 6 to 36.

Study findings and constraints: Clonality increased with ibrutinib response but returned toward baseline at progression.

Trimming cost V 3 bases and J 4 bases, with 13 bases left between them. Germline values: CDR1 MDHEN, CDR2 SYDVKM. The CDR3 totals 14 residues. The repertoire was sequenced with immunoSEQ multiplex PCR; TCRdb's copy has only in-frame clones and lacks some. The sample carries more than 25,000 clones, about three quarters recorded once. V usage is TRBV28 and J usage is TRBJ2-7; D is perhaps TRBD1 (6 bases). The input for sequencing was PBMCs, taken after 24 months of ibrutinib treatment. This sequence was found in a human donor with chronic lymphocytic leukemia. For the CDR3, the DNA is TGTGCCAGCAGTTTCGGCAGGGGTGCTTACGAGCAGTACTTC. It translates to CASSFGRGAYEQYF. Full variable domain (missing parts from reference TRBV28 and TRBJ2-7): DVKVTQSSRYLVKRTGEKVFLECVQDMDHENMFWYRQDPGLGLRLIYFSYDVKMKEKGDIPEGYSVSREKKERFSLILESASTNQTSMYLCASSFGRGAYEQYFGPGTRLTVT.